This T cell receptor (beta chain) stems from a study of blood T cell repertoires in COVID-19. Study background: Whether acute or convalescent, the COVID-19 samples came from the United States, Italy and Spain.

Comments on this clone: Distinct nucleotide sequences in the sample also encode this CDR3.

In the original processing: It was from reference gene primer amplification that nucleated cell counts were estimated. Data came from immunoSEQ multiplex PCR; TCRdb stores just in-frame clones and leaves some out. V, J and clone size are those of that table, while D and trimming were read from the DNA. The sample includes fewer than 200,000 clones, about nine tenths of them seen just once. The V gene's germline CDR1 is SGDLS and CDR2 YYNGEE. The CDR3 runs 15 residues. Trimming took 0 bases from V and 3 from J, leaving 13 bases between them. J is TRBJ2-7 and V is TRBV9, with D possibly matching TRBD2 (6 bases). Sequencing was done on a sample of peripheral blood. This sequence originates from a man aged 18 to 29 who had recovered from COVID-19. CDR3 residues: CASSVGGGTGYEQYF. CDR3 DNA sequence: TGTGCCAGCAGCGTAGGGGGCGGGACGGGCTACGAGCAGTACTTC.